The 29 T cell receptor beta chains in this list originate from one sample, sequenced in a study of T cell responses to AZD1222 COVID-19 vaccine. Libraries were prepared by immunoSEQ multiplex PCR; TCRdb keeps only in-frame clonotypes and omits some of them. The repertoire has about 97,000 clones, over 75% of them found once; the top ten carry less than 3.5%. Sequences were derived from peripheral blood, sampled on day 0 of AZD1222 vaccination. These receptors were obtained from an adult in good health.

V gene TRBV11-2 combines with J gene TRBJ2-7; 7 nucleotides match TRBD1. The CDR3 consists of 14 residues. V lost 5 bases, J lost 3 bases, and 7 bases stayed unmatched. Per germline, CDR1 SGHAT and CDR2 FQNNGV. The CDR3 DNA reads TGTGCCAGCAGCCGCCGGGACAGCAGCTACGAGCAGTACTTC. Its protein product is CASSRRDSSYEQYF. Full variable domain (missing parts from reference TRBV11-2 and TRBJ2-7): EAGVAQSPRYKIIEKRQSVAFWCNPISGHATLYWYQQILGQGPKLLIQFQNNGVVDDSQLPKDRFSAERLKGVDSTLKIQPAKLEDSAVYLCASSRRDSSYEQYFGPGTRLTVT.

This chain uses TRBV6-6 with TRBJ1-5; 7 bases are a match to TRBD1. CDR1 is MNHNY, CDR2 SVGAGI, per germline (reference sequence). Losses at the gene ends were 4 bases for V and 3 bases for J; bases not matched to a gene: 6. This CDR3 contains 15 residues. CDR3 in amino acids: CASSSQGQLNQPQHF. Written as DNA, the CDR3 is TGTGCCAGCAGTTCCCAGGGACAGCTCAATCAGCCCCAGCATTTT.

This chain links TRBV6-5 with TRBJ2-5; D is undetermined. The CDR3 loop spans 11 amino acids. V lost 6 bases to trimming and J lost 4 bases, with 6 bases between them. Germline assignment: CDR1 MNHEY and CDR2 SVGAGI. The CDR3 sequence: CASRNLETQYF. The CDR3 DNA reads TGTGCCAGCAGAAACTTAGAGACCCAGTACTTC.

The chain combines TRBV5-1 with TRBJ1-1; perhaps TRBD1 as D (6 bases). The V gene lost 0 bases and the J gene lost 5 bases, with 17 bases spanning the gap. CDR1 is SGHRS and CDR2 is YFSETQ in the germline V gene. The CDR3 contains 16 residues. The CDR3 reads CASSLEPQGRGTEAFF. The CDR3 coding sequence is TGCGCCAGCAGCTTGGAGCCCCAGGGGCGGGGGACTGAAGCTTTCTTT.

This clone came up once. V usage is TRBV5-4 and J usage is TRBJ2-7, with unresolved D. Trimming took 5 bases from V and 4 from J, leaving 13 bases between them. The CDR3 consists of 13 residues. Per germline, CDR1 SGHNT and CDR2 YYREEE (reference sequence). The CDR3 loop is CASRRAIEYEQYF. The CDR3 nucleotides read TGTGCCAGCAGAAGAGCTATTGAGTACGAGCAGTACTTC.

The chain has TRBV25-1 and TRBJ2-5; D assignment may be TRBD1 or TRBD2 (6 bases each). Trimming removed 4 bases at V and 4 bases at J, with 10 bases between. From germline, CDR1 is MGHDK and CDR2 SYGVNS. CDR3 length: 13 residues. CDR3 in amino acids: CASSGRGLETQYF. The CDR3 DNA sequence: TGTGCCAGCAGTGGACGGGGGCTAGAGACCCAGTACTTC.

This clone was counted only a few times. The chain has TRBV7-9 and TRBJ1-2; 10 nucleotides align to TRBD1. This CDR3 is 16 amino acids long. CDR1 and CDR2 (germline): SEHNR, FQNEAQ (reference sequence). V lost 5 bases, J lost 3 bases, and 9 bases stayed unmatched. The CDR3 region is CASSRDRGRSDYGYTF. The CDR3 nucleotides are TGTGCCAGCAGCCGGGACAGGGGAAGGTCGGACTATGGCTACACCTTC.

The V and J genes are TRBV4-3 and TRBJ1-1; D unresolved. This CDR3 contains 14 residues. CDR1 and CDR2 from the germline V gene are LGHNA and YSLEER. The V and J ends lost 0 bases and 11 bases respectively, with 16 bases between them. The CDR3 DNA is TGCGCCAGCAGCCAAGATCAGGAAGGGCCTTCGGCTTTCTTT. Protein sequence: CASSQDQEGPSAFF.

This chain links TRBV20-1 with TRBJ1-2; 8 bases map to TRBD1. Losses at the gene ends were 3 bases for V and 0 bases for J; bases not matched to a gene: 3. CDR1 is DFQATT, CDR2 SNEGSKA, per germline (reference sequence). There are 14 residues in the CDR3. CDR3 in amino acids: CSASPGQANYGYTF. The CDR3 DNA follows: TGCAGTGCTAGTCCGGGACAGGCTAACTATGGCTACACCTTC.

This chain uses TRBV5-1 with TRBJ2-1, with 9 bases matching TRBD2. Trimming at V came to 0 bases and at J to 4 bases, leaving 11 bases not matched to a gene. The CDR3 is 18 residues long. CDR1 is SGHRS, CDR2 YFSETQ, per germline. DNA for the CDR3: TGCGCCAGCAGCTTGGATCCGATGGCGGGGGGGCGGTACAATGAGCAGTTCTTC. As protein: CASSLDPMAGGRYNEQFF.

CDR3 DNA: TGTGCCAGCAGGTCAACCGGGACAGCCGGGTACGAGCAGTACTTC. It yields the protein CASRSTGTAGYEQYF. This rearrangement joins TRBV6-5 to TRBJ2-7; the match to TRBD1 covers 7 bases. Germline V gene data show CDR1 as MNHEY and CDR2 as SVGAGI. J gave up 4 bases and V 6 bases, and 12 bases lay outside the gene matches. The CDR3 covers 15 residues.

V gene TRBV2 combines with J gene TRBJ2-5, with D possibly being TRBD2 (5 bases). Germline V gene sequence: CDR1 SNHLY, CDR2 FYNNEI. Between the trimmed V and J ends, which lost 8 bases and 5 bases, there was a span of 18 bases. This CDR3 has 14 amino acids. DNA for the CDR3: TGTGCCAGCCGACAAGGGAGTTCTGAGGAGACCCAGTACTTC. The encoded protein is CASRQGSSEETQYF.

The J gene is TRBJ1-2, the V gene TRBV3-1 (or the pseudogene TRBV3-2); no reliable D call. The V end lost 4 bases, the J end lost 4 bases, and 13 bases lay between the germline ends. Per germline, CDR1 LGHDT and CDR2 YNNKEL (reference sequence). The CDR3 consists of 14 residues. CDR3 amino acids: CASSPRTGSYGYTF. DNA for the CDR3: TGTGCCAGCAGCCCCAGGACGGGCAGCTATGGCTACACCTTC.

The CDR3 loop is CASSSDSYNEQFF. The CDR3 DNA sequence: TGTGCCAGCAGCTCCGACAGTTACAATGAGCAGTTCTTC. The chain recombines TRBV7-6 with TRBJ2-1; possible D gene TRBD1, 5 bases. Germline values: CDR1 SGHVS, CDR2 FNYEAQ. The CDR3 consists of 13 residues. V was shortened by 4 bases and J by 4 bases, with 8 bases between the two germline ends.

On this clone: The junction differs from germline at one of its ends, possibly a read error. J is TRBJ2-3 and V is TRBV7-7; D may correspond to TRBD1 or TRBD2 (6 bases each). In germline, CDR1 is SSHAT, CDR2 FNYEAQ (reference sequence). The CDR3 runs to 15 residues. The CDR3 DNA is TGTGCTAGCAGCCTAGGAACAGGGAGGACAGATACGCAGTATTTT. Amino acid sequence: CASSLGTGRTDTQYF.

The chain links TRBV25-1 to TRBJ2-7, with 8 bases lining up with TRBD1. The length of the CDR3 is 13 residues. Germline trimming cut 6 bases from V and 5 bases from J; bases unmatched to any gene: 6. Germline V gene lookup returns CDR1 MGHDK and CDR2 SYGVNS. CDR3 sequence (DNA): TGTGCCAGCAGACCAGGGGGCCGGAACGAGCAGTACTTC. This translates into CASRPGGRNEQYF.

V gene TRBV30 combines with J gene TRBJ1-6; D is undetermined. Germline V CDR1 and CDR2: GTSNPN, SVGIG (reference sequence). Trimming pared 1 base from V and 7 bases from J, leaving 11 bases between. The CDR3 runs 14 residues. The chain's CDR3 is CAWSEAYVNSPLHF. In DNA form, the CDR3 reads TGTGCCTGGAGTGAGGCGTACGTAAATTCACCCCTCCACTTT.

The chain couples TRBV3-1 (or the pseudogene TRBV3-2) to TRBJ2-1; weak D call: TRBD2 (6 bases). The CDR3 extends over 19 amino acids. The germline V and J ends were trimmed by 0 bases and 1 base, with 19 bases remaining between them. The germline V gene encodes CDR1 LGHDT and CDR2 YNNKEL (reference sequence). CDR3 residues: CASSQEPLRGPVSYNEQFF. CDR3 DNA: TGTGCCAGCAGCCAAGAACCCCTGCGGGGCCCCGTTTCCTACAATGAGCAGTTCTTC.

The chain employs TRBV19 and TRBJ2-7; no definite D call. CDR1 is LNHDA and CDR2 is SQIVND in the germline V gene (reference sequence). Trimming took 2 bases from V and 0 from J, leaving 14 bases between them. The CDR3 is made up of 16 amino acids. The DNA of the CDR3 is TGTGCCAGTAGTATATCGGTTCGGATCAGCTCCTACGAGCAGTACTTC. Residues: CASSISVRISSYEQYF.

The chain uses TRBV5-5 and TRBJ1-6; 10 positions agree with TRBD1. The V gene's germline CDR1 is SGHKS and CDR2 YYEKEE (reference sequence). With V trimmed by 2 bases and J by 10 bases, 6 bases remained unmatched. This CDR3 contains 15 residues. The CDR3 loop reads CASSFADRGGSPLHF. CDR3 nucleotides: TGTGCCAGCAGCTTTGCGGACAGGGGGGGCTCACCCCTCCACTTT.

The V and J genes are TRBV10-3 and TRBJ2-5; D is perhaps TRBD2 (7 bases). The germline gives CDR1 ENHRY, CDR2 SYGVKD. Deletions cut 8 bases from V and 1 base from J, with 11 bases between. The CDR3 sequence is 13 residues long. The CDR3 DNA sequence: TGTGCCATCGCCGGGGGGCCCCAAGAGACCCAGTACTTC. This sequence encodes CAIAGGPQETQYF.

The gene calls are TRBV4-3 and TRBJ2-7, with 7 bases lining up with TRBD1. The CDR3 has 15 residues. The V gene's germline CDR1 is LGHNA and CDR2 YSLEER. V dropped 0 bases and J dropped 4; count of bases not matched to a gene: 6. CDR3 nucleotide sequence: TGCGCCAGCAGCCAAGAGGGGGACAGTTTTTACGAGCAGTACTTC. Amino acid sequence: CASSQEGDSFYEQYF.

V gene TRBV5-4 combines with J gene TRBJ1-1; possibly TRBD1 for D (6 bases). Trimming pared 3 bases from V and 0 bases from J, leaving 15 bases between. CDR3 length equals 16 residues. Per the germline V gene, CDR1 is SGHNT and CDR2 is YYREEE (reference sequence). The chain's CDR3 is CASSSRQALLNTEAFF. CDR3 coding DNA: TGTGCCAGCAGCTCACGACAGGCCTTATTGAACACTGAAGCTTTCTTT.

The chain recombines TRBV6-2 or TRBV6-3 with TRBJ1-1, with 9 nucleotides matching TRBD1. The CDR3 covers 13 residues. V dropped 4 bases and J dropped 4; count of bases not matched to a gene: 1. Germline CDR1 and CDR2: MNHEY and SVGEGT. The CDR3 region has the DNA TGTGCCAGCAGTTTGACAGGGGGCACTGAAGCTTTCTTT. Amino acid sequence: CASSLTGGTEAFF.

The rearrangement uses TRBV21-1 and TRBJ1-2; the D segment call TRBD1 is taken from the table without a DNA check. TRBV21-1 is reported as a pseudogene. CDR3 size: 13 residues. CDR3 in amino acids: CASSKEQGIGYTF. DNA for the CDR3: TGTGCCAGCAGCAAAGAACAGGGGATAGGCTACACCTTC.

The gene calls are TRBV6-5 and TRBJ1-6; D call uncertain. Germline CDR1 is MNHEY and CDR2 is SVGAGI. This CDR3 is 15 amino acids long. V lost 2 bases and J lost 2, with 7 bases in between. Here the CDR3 reads CASSYRATYNSPLHF. In DNA form, the CDR3 reads TGTGCCAGCAGTTACAGGGCGACCTATAATTCACCCCTCCACTTT.

This clone has only a few counts. The chain recombines TRBV3-1 (or the pseudogene TRBV3-2) with TRBJ2-3; D is perhaps TRBD1 (6 bases). Germline lookup yields CDR1 LGHDT and CDR2 YNNKEL (reference sequence). The germline V and J ends were trimmed by 1 base and 2 bases, with 13 bases remaining between them. The CDR3 runs to 16 residues. The CDR3 region is CASSQGGRGLTDTQYF. For the CDR3, the DNA is TGTGCCAGCAGCCAAGGTGGCAGGGGCCTCACAGATACGCAGTATTTT.

This chain uses TRBV19 with TRBJ1-2; 7 nucleotides line up with TRBD1. Trimming at V came to 4 bases and at J to 6 bases, leaving 11 bases not matched to a gene. CDR1 and CDR2 from the germline V gene are LNHDA and SQIVND (reference sequence). CDR3 length equals 15 residues. The CDR3 loop is CASSRGRGNVHGYTF. CDR3 nucleotide sequence: TGTGCCAGTAGTAGGGGCAGGGGGAATGTACATGGCTACACCTTC.

The chain combines TRBV6-5 with TRBJ2-5; 8 bases line up with TRBD2. Unmatched junction bases numbered 8, after V lost 7 bases and J lost 4 bases. This CDR3 region has 14 residues. CDR1 and CDR2 from the germline V gene are MNHEY and SVGAGI. The DNA for the CDR3 is TGTGCCAGCACCAAAGCGGGGGTGGTAGAGACCCAGTACTTC. It specifies CASTKAGVVETQYF.